Presented here are 5 T cell receptor beta chains from one specimen sequenced in a study of response to subunit inactivated influenza vaccine. One entry per CDR3 protein, called by TCRdb with MiXCR from the RT-PCR reads. The table includes under 200,000 distinct CDR3 sequences, around a tenth detected once. Sequencing used CD8+ T cells sorted from PBMCs, obtained 23 months after vaccination. These receptor sequences come from a man between 50 and 75 years old who received an inactivated influenza vaccine.

The CDR3 is CASSLSGREYEQYF. The CDR3 DNA reads TGTGCCAGCAGCTTGAGCGGGAGAGAGTACGAGCAGTACTTC. The J gene is TRBJ2-7, the V gene TRBV7-9; 8 bases line up with TRBD2. Germline CDR1 reads SEHNR; CDR2 reads FQNEAQ (reference sequence). The length of the CDR3 is 14 residues. The ends lost 3 bases at V and 4 bases at J; junction bases unmatched: 5.

This clonotype has a handful of counts. The chain has TRBV7-8 and TRBJ2-7; TRBD1 agrees at 8 bases. CDR1 SGHVS and CDR2 FQNEAQ come from the germline V gene. CDR3 length: 15 residues. The junction had 10 bases not matched to a gene; V was cut back by 6 bases and J by 3 bases. The CDR3 here is CASRSPGQGIYEQYF. The CDR3, as DNA: TGTGCCAGCAGGTCCCCTGGACAGGGAATCTACGAGCAGTACTTC.

With respect to this clonotype: This may come from a read error, since a much larger clone is one base off. The CDR3 loop reads CAISEFFSGYNEQFF. The CDR3 DNA reads as TGTGCCATCAGTGAGTTTTTTAGCGGCTACAATGAGCAGTTCTTC. The rearrangement links TRBV10-3 to TRBJ2-1; the D gene is possibly TRBD2 (6 bases). The CDR3 covers 15 residues. CDR1 and CDR2 (germline): ENHRY, SYGVKD. V lost 1 base, J lost 3 bases, and 10 bases lay in between.

This clonotype was observed a few times. The rearrangement uses TRBV5-6 and TRBJ2-5, with TRBD2 matching 12 bases. The CDR3 covers 16 residues. V shed 4 bases and J 2 bases; nucleotides not matched to a gene: 6. Looked up from germline, CDR1 is SGHDT and CDR2 is YYEEEE. The CDR3 nucleotides are TGTGCCAGCAGCCAGACTAGCGGGGGAATACAAGAGACCCAGTACTTC. It encodes CASSQTSGGIQETQYF.

The chain is built from TRBV27 and TRBJ2-1, with unresolved D. The V gene lost 1 base and the J gene lost 10 bases, with 8 bases spanning the gap. CDR3 length equals 12 residues. Germline CDR1 reads MNHEY; CDR2 reads SMNVEV (reference sequence). For the CDR3, the DNA is TGTGCCAGCAGTTTATTAGGAGAAGAGCAGTTCTTC. Translated, it gives CASSLLGEEQFF.